The source of this T cell receptor beta chain is a study of a mutant IDH1 vaccine in newly diagnosed glioma. This clone was found once. Antigen: not known. TCRdb's copy holds only in-frame clones and misses some; the assay was immunoSEQ multiplex PCR. The sample has nearly 30,000 clones; 87% are singletons. The time point denotes: week 5, during vaccination. Topical imiquimod was applied with each vaccine dose, which held 300 ug of mutant IDH1 20-mer peptide. The germline V gene has CDR1 SGHRS and CDR2 YFSETQ. V lost 1 base and J lost 0, with 12 bases in between. CDR3 length: 16 amino acids. V and J are TRBV5-1 and TRBJ2-3; D remains ambiguous. Material: peripheral blood mononuclear cells (PBMCs), obtained from a glioma patient whose treatment included an IDH1 peptide vaccine. This TCR was sampled from a woman in her forties with glioma. Some clones in this sample may be carry-over from other donors' samples. The DNA for the CDR3 is TGCGCCAGCAGCTTGTTTGGGCAGGCGAGCACAGATACGCAGTATTTT. The encoded protein is CASSLFGQASTDTQYF.